Each of the 24 T cell receptor beta chains below was sequenced from the same sample in a study of cytomegalovirus exposure and HLA in healthy donors. Use of 60 Vbeta and 13 Jbeta primers characterized the PCR. TCRdb keeps only in-frame clones here, not all; method: immunoSEQ multiplex PCR. The sample lists about 100,000 clones; roughly 79% were seen once. The sequenced sample was PBMCs. These receptors were obtained from a woman aged 70-85 years in good health and CMV-seropositive.

In its sample, this clone was seen a few times. The chain uses TRBV4-1 and TRBJ2-7, with TRBD2 matching over 7 bases. The germline V gene encodes CDR1 MGHRA and CDR2 YSYEKL. CDR3 length: 15 amino acids. Trimming at V came to 4 bases and at J to 3 bases, leaving 9 bases not matched to a gene. The CDR3 DNA reads TGCGCCAGCAGCCTGGGGGGGAGCTCAAACTACGAGCAGTACTTC. Its translation: CASSLGGSSNYEQYF.

The chain joins TRBV27 to TRBJ2-5; weak D call: TRBD1 (5 bases). Trimming removed 6 bases from V and 2 bases from J, with 16 bases in between. The CDR3 consists of 15 residues. Germline CDR1 and CDR2: MNHEY and SMNVEV (reference sequence). CDR3: CASRTNSKGQETQYF. CDR3 sequence (DNA): TGTGCCAGCAGAACTAACTCGAAGGGGCAAGAGACCCAGTACTTC.

This chain links TRBV30 with TRBJ1-1, with D possibly matching TRBD1 (5 bases). V was pared by 5 bases and J by 0 bases, with 7 bases between. From germline, CDR1 is GTSNPN and CDR2 SVGIG (reference sequence). The CDR3 extends over 12 amino acids. CDR3 residues: CAWEGVNTEAFF. In DNA form, the CDR3 reads TGTGCCTGGGAAGGGGTGAACACTGAAGCTTTCTTT.

V gene TRBV25-1 combines with J gene TRBJ2-1, with 7 bases fitting TRBD1. V was clipped by 6 bases and J by 5 bases; unmatched bases: 10. The CDR3 is 15 amino acids. Germline V gene sequence: CDR1 MGHDK, CDR2 SYGVNS. The CDR3 DNA reads TGTGCCAGCAGGTCCAGGGGGTCATTCAACAATGAGCAGTTCTTC. This translates into CASRSRGSFNNEQFF.

This chain uses TRBV29-1 with TRBJ2-5; TRBD2 aligns across 11 bases. CDR3 size: 12 residues. The junction had 3 bases not matched to a gene; V was cut back by 8 bases and J by 4 bases. The germline V gene encodes CDR1 SQVTM and CDR2 ANQGSEA. CDR3 in amino acids: CSFGLAGETQYF. DNA for the CDR3: TGCAGCTTCGGACTAGCGGGAGAGACCCAGTACTTC.

The chain combines TRBV7-2 with TRBJ2-3; TRBD2 is a possible D gene (6 bases). This CDR3 region has 16 residues. Germline CDR1 and CDR2: SGHTA and FQGNSA. Trimming removed 5 bases at V and 2 bases at J, with 17 bases between. As DNA, the CDR3 is TGTGCCAGCAGCAATTCTGGGGACTCTTACACAGATACGCAGTATTTT. Its protein product is CASSNSGDSYTDTQYF.

The genes are TRBV28 and TRBJ2-5; D possibly corresponds to TRBD2 (6 bases). Germline-derived CDR1 and CDR2 are MDHEN and SYDVKM. The CDR3 covers 15 residues. Deletions cut 4 bases from V and 4 bases from J, with 16 bases between. CDR3 bases: TGTGCCAGCAGTTCATCATCCCTAGCGTCAGAGACCCAGTACTTC. Translated, it gives CASSSSSLASETQYF.

The count of this clone is one. The chain employs TRBV11-1 and TRBJ2-5; D is ambiguous. The J call may be in error: the DNA end matches TRBJ2-7 better. The length of the CDR3 is 15 residues. Germline loops: CDR1 SGHAT, CDR2 FQDESV (reference sequence). CDR3: CASSLASGFNDEQYF. The DNA for the CDR3 is TGTGCCAGCAGCTTAGCGTCCGGGTTCAACGACGAGCAGTACTTC.

This clone was seen only a few times. The chain carries TRBV7-9 and TRBJ1-2; the match to TRBD1 covers 11 bases. The J segment lost 4 bases and the V segment lost 4 bases, leaving 2 bases of the junction unmatched. Per the germline V gene, CDR1 is SEHNR and CDR2 is FQNEAQ (reference sequence). The CDR3 spans 14 residues. This chain's CDR3 is CASSSGTGGYGYTF. The CDR3 DNA follows: TGTGCCAGCAGCTCTGGGACAGGGGGCTATGGCTACACCTTC.

J is TRBJ2-7 and V is TRBV6-1; D may be TRBD2 (6 bases). This CDR3 has 14 amino acids. CDR1 is MNHNS, CDR2 SASEGT, per germline. V lost 5 bases and J 4 bases, leaving 15 bases between the germline ends. The CDR3 sequence is CASSTRAGGYEQYF. In DNA form, the CDR3 reads TGTGCCAGCAGTACCCGAGCGGGTGGGTACGAGCAGTACTTC.

V usage is TRBV11-2 and J usage is TRBJ2-2; 11 bases align to TRBD1. The CDR3 loop spans 15 amino acids. V gave up 4 bases and J gave up 8 bases; unmatched junction bases: 6. Germline V gene sequence: CDR1 SGHAT, CDR2 FQNNGV. The CDR3 bases are TGTGCCAGCAGCTCGGGACAGGGGGTGTTGGGGGAGCTGTTTTTT. This translates into CASSSGQGVLGELFF.

The rearrangement joins TRBV9 to TRBJ2-1; 7 bases map to TRBD2. The germline V gene has CDR1 SGDLS and CDR2 YYNGEE. V was clipped by 0 bases and J by 5 bases; unmatched bases: 5. This CDR3 comprises 15 residues. The CDR3 spells CASSVGLAANNEQFF. CDR3 coding DNA: TGTGCCAGCAGCGTAGGCCTAGCGGCTAACAATGAGCAGTTCTTC.

In DNA form, the CDR3 reads TGTGCCACCAGCGAACGACAGGCTTACAATGAGCAGTTCTTC. This translates into CATSERQAYNEQFF. V and J are TRBV15 and TRBJ2-1; TRBD1 might be the D (6 bases). The CDR3 is made up of 14 amino acids. V was cut by 5 bases and J by 4 bases, with 12 bases left in between. Germline CDR1 LNHNV, CDR2 YYDKDF (reference sequence).

V usage is TRBV19 and J usage is TRBJ1-2, with 10 bases lining up with TRBD1. V trimming: 5 bases; J trimming: 8 bases; junction bases outside the gene matches: 8. This CDR3 is built from 14 residues. Germline-derived CDR1 and CDR2 are LNHDA and SQIVND (reference sequence). The CDR3 DNA reads TGTGCCAGTAGTGCCAGACAGGGGGCGACCGGCTACACCTTC. Its protein is CASSARQGATGYTF.

This clone appeared a few times. This chain connects TRBV30 to TRBJ2-4; D call uncertain. Germline-derived CDR1 and CDR2 are GTSNPN and SVGIG (reference sequence). This CDR3 has 16 residues. V lost 1 base to trimming and J lost 0 bases, with 13 bases between them. The CDR3 protein is CAWSGPTLLAKNIQYF. CDR3 sequence (DNA): TGTGCCTGGAGTGGTCCGACACTTCTAGCCAAAAACATTCAGTACTTC.

This sequence joins TRBV7-9 and TRBJ2-1; D is undetermined. V was cut by 1 base and J by 0 bases, with 10 bases left in between. The germline V gene has CDR1 SEHNR and CDR2 FQNEAQ (reference sequence). This CDR3 contains 16 residues. Here the CDR3 DNA reads TGTGCCAGCAGCTTAGGATACGATAGCTCCTACAATGAGCAGTTCTTC. Amino acids: CASSLGYDSSYNEQFF.

The rearrangement joins TRBV4-3 to TRBJ2-5; 7 bases are shared with TRBD2. Trimming at V came to 1 base and at J to 2 bases, leaving 7 bases not matched to a gene. The CDR3 spans 16 residues. Germline V lookup: CDR1 LGHNA, CDR2 YSLEER. The CDR3 DNA reads TGCGCCAGCAGCCAAGTCACGGGAGGACCTCAAGAGACCCAGTACTTC. Its protein is CASSQVTGGPQETQYF.

A few counts support this clone. V and J are TRBV7-2 and TRBJ1-1; D not certain. This CDR3 is 13 amino acids long. V lost 5 bases to trimming and J lost 5 bases, with 12 bases between them. Germline V gives CDR1 SGHTA, CDR2 FQGNSA. CDR3 protein: CASSLLRETEAFF. The CDR3 nucleotides read TGTGCCAGCAGCCTGTTACGAGAGACTGAAGCTTTCTTT.

The gene calls are TRBV5-6 and TRBJ2-3, with no clear D. This CDR3 has 14 residues. Germline CDR1 and CDR2: SGHDT and YYEEEE. Trimming stripped 1 base from V and 0 bases from J, with 6 bases between. As DNA, the CDR3 is TGTGCCAGCAGCTTGACTGGTAGCACAGATACGCAGTATTTT. It encodes CASSLTGSTDTQYF.

This chain joins TRBV7-9 and TRBJ2-3, with D possibly matching TRBD1 (5 bases). Looked up from germline, CDR1 is SEHNR and CDR2 is FQNEAQ (reference sequence). Trimming took off 3 bases at V and 3 bases at J, with 16 bases between the two ends. The CDR3 is 16 amino acids. The CDR3 region has the DNA TGTGCCAGCAGCTTGGGGCTTTCCAGCAGAACAGATACGCAGTATTTT. Translated: CASSLGLSSRTDTQYF.

This clone was detected only once. The rearrangement uses TRBV18 and TRBJ2-7; D unresolved. The V gene's germline CDR1 is KGHSH and CDR2 LQKENI. The CDR3 extends over 13 amino acids. Trimming removed 0 bases from V and 2 bases from J, with 5 bases in between. In DNA, the CDR3 is TGTGCCAGCTCACCACCCATAGCCTACGAGCAGTACTTC. Protein: CASSPPIAYEQYF.

This chain connects TRBV5-1 to TRBJ2-6; 9 bases match TRBD1. J lost 0 bases, V lost 1 base, and 11 bases had no gene match. This CDR3 has 20 residues. Germline lookup yields CDR1 SGHRS and CDR2 YFSETQ. CDR3 in DNA: TGCGCCAGCAGCTTGCGTTCCGGGACAGGGTACAACTCTGGGGCCAACGTCCTGACTTTC. This encodes CASSLRSGTGYNSGANVLTF.

The rearrangement joins TRBV7-2 to TRBJ2-3; D might be TRBD2 (7 bases). The CDR3 sequence is 16 residues long. In germline, CDR1 is SGHTA, CDR2 FQGNSA. V shed 5 bases and J shed 2 bases, with 17 bases lying between them. The CDR3, as DNA: TGTGCCAGCAGCCCCCCCGGGGGGCGGCACACAGATACGCAGTATTTT. Translation: CASSPPGGRHTDTQYF.

The J gene is TRBJ2-1, the V gene TRBV4-1; TRBD1 is a possible D gene (6 bases). Germline V CDR1 and CDR2: MGHRA, YSYEKL. V shed 0 bases and J shed 4 bases, with 13 bases lying between them. This CDR3 comprises 16 residues. CDR3 sequence: CASSQDPGQNYNEQFF. The DNA for the CDR3 is TGCGCCAGCAGCCAAGACCCAGGACAGAATTACAATGAGCAGTTCTTC.